This T cell receptor beta chain was captured in a study of OX40 agonist ivuxolimab in advanced cancers. Overall study context: Ivuxolimab was administered intravenously to patients at 0.01 to 10 mg/kg every 2 weeks.

This CDR3 has 16 residues. The germline gives CDR1 SGHRS, CDR2 YFSETQ. V shed 0 bases and J 1 base; nucleotides not matched to a gene: 0. About this clone itself: Its target is not known.

Some clones are missing from TCRdb's copy, which holds only in-frame ones; the method was immunoSEQ multiplex PCR. The repertoire holds tens of thousands of clones, with 86% as singletons. Study-wide results and caveats: At 0.1 to 3.0 mg/kg and by week 6, clonal expansion occurred in CD4+ and CD8+ blood T cells.

This TCR was sampled from an adult with an advanced solid tumor such as melanoma, head and neck, liver or kidney cancer. The specimen was CD4+ or CD8+ T cells sorted from blood, collected in a trial of the OX40 agonist ivuxolimab. The rearrangement uses TRBV5-1 and TRBJ2-3, with 12 positions matching TRBD2. The CDR3 loop reads CASSLGLAGGTDTQYF. The DNA of the CDR3 is TGCGCCAGCAGCTTGGGACTAGCGGGAGGCACAGATACGCAGTATTTT.